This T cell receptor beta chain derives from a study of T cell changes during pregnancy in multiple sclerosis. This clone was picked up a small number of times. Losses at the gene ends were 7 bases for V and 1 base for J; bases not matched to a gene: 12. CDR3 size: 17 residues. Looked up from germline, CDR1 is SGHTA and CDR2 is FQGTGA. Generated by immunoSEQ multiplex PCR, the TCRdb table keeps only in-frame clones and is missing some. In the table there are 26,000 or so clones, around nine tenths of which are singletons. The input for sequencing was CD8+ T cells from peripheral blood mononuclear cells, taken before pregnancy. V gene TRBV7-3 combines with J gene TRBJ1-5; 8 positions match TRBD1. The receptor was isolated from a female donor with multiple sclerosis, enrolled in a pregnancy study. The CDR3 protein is CASIEDRVVRSNQPQHF. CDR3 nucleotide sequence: TGTGCCAGCATAGAGGACAGGGTTGTCCGGAGCAATCAGCCCCAGCATTTT. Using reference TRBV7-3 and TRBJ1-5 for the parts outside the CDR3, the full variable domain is GAGVSQTPSNKVTEKGKYVELRCDPISGHTALYWYRQSLGQGPEFLIYFQGTGAADDSGLPNDRFFAVRPEGSVSTLKIQRTERGDSAVYLCASIEDRVVRSNQPQHFGDGTRLSIL.